Listed here is a single TCR beta chain. These data originate in a study of T cell responses to AZD1222 COVID-19 vaccine. Sequenced by immunoSEQ multiplex PCR; TCRdb stores in-frame clones only, minus some. This table has about 85,000 clones, 75% to 95% appearing once. This clonotype was sampled from an adult who received the AZD1222 COVID-19 vaccine. The sequencing used peripheral blood, collected 28 days after the second AZD1222 dose.

As DNA, the CDR3 is TGCGCCAGCAGCACGACAGGGGGCAAAGAAAAACTGTTTTTT. Its protein product is CASSTTGGKEKLFF. This chain joins TRBV5-1 and TRBJ1-4; the match to TRBD1 covers 10 bases. Per germline, CDR1 SGHRS and CDR2 YFSETQ. With V trimmed by 4 bases and J by 8 bases, 5 bases remained unmatched. This CDR3 has 14 amino acids.